The 31 T cell receptor beta chains in this list originate from one sample, sequenced in a study of blood T cell repertoires in COVID-19. Clones were read by immunoSEQ multiplex PCR, and TCRdb kept only the in-frame ones, dropping some. The sample has about 210,000 clones, about 83% seen once; the top ten hold approximately 2.9%. The sample was peripheral blood. Receptors were obtained from a man aged 45-65 years with active or convalescent COVID-19.

This clone was counted a few times. This CDR3 is CASSRATGYTF. The CDR3 DNA is TGTGCCAGCAGCAGGGCGACTGGCTACACCTTC. The gene calls are TRBV28 and TRBJ1-2, with D perhaps matching TRBD1 (5 bases). V was trimmed by 6 bases and J by 7 bases, leaving 9 bases between them. The CDR3 runs to 11 residues. Per germline, CDR1 MDHEN and CDR2 SYDVKM.

This rearrangement joins TRBV7-9 to TRBJ2-7, with 10 positions matching TRBD2. The CDR3 spans 15 residues. The junction had 4 bases not matched to a gene; V was cut back by 1 base and J by 4 bases. Germline assignment: CDR1 SEHNR and CDR2 FQNEAQ (reference sequence). The CDR3, as DNA: TGTGCCAGCAGCTTAGAAGCGGGAGGGCTTTACGAGCAGTACTTC. Amino acids: CASSLEAGGLYEQYF.

The chain is built from TRBV9 and TRBJ2-7; the match to TRBD2 covers 10 bases. Unmatched junction bases numbered 3, after V lost 0 bases and J lost 6 bases. This CDR3 region has 14 residues. Germline V gene data show CDR1 as SGDLS and CDR2 as YYNGEE. CDR3 residues: CASSVASGSSEQYF. Here the CDR3 DNA reads TGTGCCAGCAGCGTAGCTAGCGGGAGCTCCGAGCAGTACTTC.

V usage is TRBV4-1 and J usage is TRBJ1-2; TRBD1 matches at 7 bases. The CDR3 has 15 amino acids. V trimming: 2 bases; J trimming: 3 bases; junction bases outside the gene matches: 6. Germline CDR1 is MGHRA and CDR2 is YSYEKL. The CDR3 is CASSQTGVVDYGYTF. The CDR3 DNA reads as TGCGCCAGCAGCCAAACAGGGGTTGTGGACTATGGCTACACCTTC.

The genes are TRBV3-1 (or the pseudogene TRBV3-2) and TRBJ2-7; a possible D gene is TRBD1 (5 bases). Germline values: CDR1 LGHDT, CDR2 YNNKEL (reference sequence). The CDR3 contains 16 residues. V lost 1 base, J lost 2 bases, and 15 bases lay in between. The CDR3 reads CASSQALKGKPYEQYF. CDR3 DNA: TGTGCCAGCAGCCAAGCCCTTAAGGGGAAACCCTACGAGCAGTACTTC.

This chain uses TRBV7-2 with TRBJ1-2; no definite D call. There are 12 residues in the CDR3. CDR1 is SGHTA and CDR2 is FQGNSA in the germline V gene. V dropped 6 bases and J dropped 0 bases, with 5 bases sitting between them. The CDR3 sequence is CASSFTNYGYTF. The CDR3 coding sequence is TGTGCCAGCAGTTTCACTAACTATGGCTACACCTTC.

The chain is built from TRBV5-1 and TRBJ1-2; D remains ambiguous. Trimming shortened V by 7 bases and J by 8 bases, and 21 bases separated the two germline ends. The CDR3 is 14 amino acids. CDR1 SGHRS and CDR2 YFSETQ come from the germline V gene. The CDR3 DNA is TGCGCCAGCGCACTTGACACGACACGGTCGGGCTACACCTTC. Protein product: CASALDTTRSGYTF.

This chain joins TRBV9 and TRBJ2-7; TRBD1 matches at 9 bases. Germline CDR1 and CDR2: SGDLS and YYNGEE. The CDR3 covers 17 residues. V was pared by 4 bases and J by 2 bases, with 13 bases of the junction left unmatched. For the CDR3, the DNA is TGTGCCAGCAGCTTTGGACAGGGGACCACCCTAGCCTACGAGCAGTACTTC. Its translation is CASSFGQGTTLAYEQYF.

The V gene is TRBV5-8, the J gene TRBJ2-5; 8 bases map to TRBD2. CDR1 and CDR2 (germline): SGHTS, YDEGEE. The trim removed 4 bases at V and 4 bases at J, leaving 6 bases unmatched. This CDR3 is 14 amino acids long. The DNA for the CDR3 is TGTGCCAGCAGCCGCGGGGGGCGCGGAGAGACCCAGTACTTC. Translation: CASSRGGRGETQYF.

CDR3 sequence (DNA): TGTGCCAGCAGTGCAGATACCTCCGGGACAGGCACCTACGAGCAGTACTTC. Amino acid sequence: CASSADTSGTGTYEQYF. The chain uses TRBV27 and TRBJ2-7, with 8 bases that match TRBD1. After removal of 5 bases from V and 2 bases from J, the junction contained 14 bases not matched to a gene. The CDR3 runs to 17 residues. Germline V CDR1 and CDR2: MNHEY, SMNVEV (reference sequence).

V gene TRBV11-3 combines with J gene TRBJ1-6; D call uncertain. Between the trimmed V and J ends, which lost 5 bases and 6 bases, there was a span of 8 bases. This CDR3 has 13 residues. The germline gives CDR1 SGHNT, CDR2 YENEEA. Here the CDR3 DNA reads TGTGCCAGCAGCAGTACCAGTAATTCACCCCTCCACTTT. It yields the protein CASSSTSNSPLHF. Filled out from reference TRBV11-3 and TRBJ1-6, the complete variable domain reads EAGVVQSPRYKIIEKKQPVAFWCNPISGHNTLYWYLQNLGQGPELLIRYENEEAVDDSQLPKDRFSAERLKGVDSTLKIQPAELGDSAVYLCASSSTSNSPLHFGNGTRLTVT.

The V gene is TRBV5-6, the J gene TRBJ2-5, with TRBD1 matching over 10 bases. V trimming: 1 base; J trimming: 3 bases; junction bases outside the gene matches: 6. This CDR3 region has 16 residues. Germline V gene lookup returns CDR1 SGHDT and CDR2 YYEEEE. The DNA for the CDR3 is TGTGCCAGCAGCTTGAGGGGACAGGGGTTCGAAGAGACCCAGTACTTC. Its translation: CASSLRGQGFEETQYF.

The chain carries TRBV9 and TRBJ1-4; D unclear. Germline loops: CDR1 SGDLS, CDR2 YYNGEE. CDR3 length: 16 residues. Between the trimmed V and J ends, which lost 0 bases and 10 bases, there was a span of 19 bases. CDR3 residues: CASSVGGGPSGGKLFF. As DNA, the CDR3 is TGTGCCAGCAGCGTAGGGGGAGGGCCCTCGGGCGGAAAACTGTTTTTT.

This chain uses TRBV9 with TRBJ2-5; D is unclear. The V and J ends lost 0 bases and 5 bases respectively, with 5 bases between them. Germline V CDR1 and CDR2: SGDLS, YYNGEE. The CDR3 spans 12 residues. The CDR3 loop is CASSVESETQYF. The DNA of the CDR3 is TGTGCCAGCAGCGTAGAATCGGAGACCCAGTACTTC.

This clone was detected a few times. The chain uses TRBV18 and TRBJ1-5, with D hard to call. From germline, CDR1 is KGHSH and CDR2 LQKENI. The CDR3 contains 15 residues. V lost 2 bases and J 5 bases, leaving 13 bases between the germline ends. The CDR3 DNA sequence: TGTGCCAGCTCACCAGGAAGCGACTATCATCAGCCCCAGCATTTT. This codes for CASSPGSDYHQPQHF. Based on the CDR3 plus reference TRBV18 and TRBJ1-5, the full variable domain is NAGVMQNPRHLVRRRGQEARLRCSPMKGHSHVYWYRQLPEEGLKFMVYLQKENIIDESGMPKERFSAEFPKEGPSILRIQQVVRGDSAAYFCASSPGSDYHQPQHFGDGTRLSIL.

The rearrangement uses TRBV25-1 and TRBJ2-5, with D possibly being TRBD2 (6 bases). The ends were cut back, 1 base at V and 1 base at J, with 7 bases in the middle. This CDR3 region has 14 residues. Germline lookup yields CDR1 MGHDK and CDR2 SYGVNS. CDR3 residues: CASSESGSQETQYF. DNA for the CDR3: TGTGCCAGCAGTGAATCCGGGAGCCAAGAGACCCAGTACTTC.

The chain carries TRBV27 and TRBJ1-1; tentatively, D is TRBD1 (6 bases). This CDR3 comprises 15 residues. Germline V CDR1 and CDR2: MNHEY, SMNVEV (reference sequence). V was clipped by 5 bases and J by 5 bases, with 18 bases between them. CDR3 in amino acids: CASSPIQGIWTEAFF. Written as DNA, the CDR3 is TGTGCCAGCAGTCCGATACAGGGAATTTGGACTGAAGCTTTCTTT.

The chain has TRBV6-2 or TRBV6-3 and TRBJ2-7; weak D call: TRBD2 (6 bases). The CDR3 is made up of 17 amino acids. Germline V gene lookup returns CDR1 MNHEY and CDR2 SVGEGT. V lost 5 bases, J lost 5 bases, and 25 bases lay in between. The CDR3 region is CASSQLPFGGSLDEQYF. As DNA, the CDR3 is TGTGCCAGCAGTCAACTACCTTTTGGGGGGAGTCTCGACGAGCAGTACTTC.

The V gene is TRBV5-1, the J gene TRBJ2-5; D is possibly TRBD1 (5 bases). With 7 bases removed from V and 1 base from J, the gap between germline ends came to 23 bases. The CDR3 is 17 residues long. Germline CDR1 and CDR2: SGHRS and YFSETQ. CDR3 DNA sequence: TGCGCCAGCCGGGCCTTGGGAACACAGGTTTCCCAAGAGACCCAGTACTTC. This encodes CASRALGTQVSQETQYF.

The chain links TRBV27 to TRBJ2-2; 9 positions match TRBD1. The CDR3 loop spans 16 amino acids. CDR1 is MNHEY and CDR2 is SMNVEV in the germline V gene (reference sequence). V gave up 3 bases and J gave up 4 bases; unmatched junction bases: 6. CDR3 sequence reads: CASSFLGQGLTGELFF. The DNA for the CDR3 is TGTGCCAGCAGTTTCCTGGGACAGGGCCTCACCGGGGAGCTGTTTTTT.

The chain links TRBV6-5 to TRBJ1-2; 7 bases match TRBD1. With V trimmed by 4 bases and J by 4 bases, 3 bases remained unmatched. Germline-derived CDR1 and CDR2 are MNHEY and SVGAGI. This CDR3 region has 13 residues. For the CDR3, the DNA is TGTGCCAGCAGTTCCAGGGGGTCCTATGGCTACACCTTC. Translated, it gives CASSSRGSYGYTF.

The genes are TRBV6-5 and TRBJ1-4; TRBD1 matches at 7 bases. Trimming at V came to 5 bases and at J to 8 bases, leaving 8 bases not matched to a gene. Germline values: CDR1 MNHEY, CDR2 SVGAGI. The CDR3 runs 14 residues. The CDR3 loop reads CASSQGENWEKLFF. In DNA form, the CDR3 reads TGTGCCAGCAGTCAGGGGGAAAACTGGGAAAAACTGTTTTTT.

The V gene is TRBV19, the J gene TRBJ2-1, with 9 nucleotides matching TRBD2. Germline V CDR1 and CDR2: LNHDA, SQIVND (reference sequence). The CDR3 spans 15 residues. J was trimmed by 5 bases and V by 3 bases; bases with no gene match: 5. The CDR3 spells CASSIQASGDNEQFF. Written as DNA, the CDR3 is TGTGCCAGTAGTATCCAGGCTAGCGGGGACAATGAGCAGTTCTTC. Full variable domain (remainder filled in from reference TRBV19 and TRBJ2-1): DGGITQSPKYLFRKEGQNVTLSCEQNLNHDAMYWYRQDPGQGLRLIYYSQIVNDFQKGDIAEGYSVSREKKESFPLTVTSAQKNPTAFYLCASSIQASGDNEQFFGPGTRLTVL.

In this sample, this clone turned up a few times. The chain links TRBV20-1 to TRBJ2-7, with D possibly TRBD1 on 5 matching bases. The V end lost 3 bases, the J end lost 2 bases, and 11 bases lay between the germline ends. CDR1 and CDR2 (germline): DFQATT, SNEGSKA (reference sequence). This CDR3 has 13 residues. The CDR3 coding sequence is TGCAGTGCTAGTACCGGACATACCTACGAGCAGTACTTC. The encoded protein is CSASTGHTYEQYF.

This clone was counted a single time. This sequence joins TRBV5-1 and TRBJ1-2; unclear D gene. This CDR3 comprises 14 residues. The V gene lost 4 bases and the J gene lost 8 bases, with 18 bases spanning the gap. The V gene's germline CDR1 is SGHRS and CDR2 YFSETQ. This CDR3 is CASSNLEDFDGYTF. CDR3 sequence (DNA): TGCGCCAGCAGCAACCTCGAGGATTTCGACGGCTACACCTTC.

This clone was counted a few times. This chain joins TRBV2 and TRBJ1-6; D is unclear. This CDR3 is built from 14 residues. Trimming removed 2 bases from V and 6 bases from J, with 8 bases in between. Germline CDR1 and CDR2: SNHLY and FYNNEI. The CDR3 DNA follows: TGTGCCAGCAGTGAACGGAGAACTAATTCACCCCTCCACTTT. It translates to CASSERRTNSPLHF.

V is TRBV11-2 and J is TRBJ2-3; 14 bases match TRBD2. V lost 5 bases and J lost 0; bases outside the gene matches: 10. The germline CDR1 and CDR2 sequences are SGHAT and FQNNGV. The length of the CDR3 is 19 residues. In DNA form, the CDR3 reads TGTGCCAGCAGCCCCGACGGACTAGCGGGGGGATCTAGCACAGATACGCAGTATTTT. It encodes CASSPDGLAGGSSTDTQYF.

J is TRBJ2-7 and V is TRBV18, with D unresolved. The CDR3 consists of 15 residues. The germline V and J ends were trimmed by 3 bases and 6 bases, with 18 bases remaining between them. Germline V gives CDR1 KGHSH, CDR2 LQKENI. Here the CDR3 DNA reads TGTGCCAGCTCACCCGACCGGGTGACTCTGGGCGAGCAGTACTTC. This gives the protein CASSPDRVTLGEQYF. The whole variable domain, remainder taken from reference TRBV18 and TRBJ2-7, is NAGVMQNPRHLVRRRGQEARLRCSPMKGHSHVYWYRQLPEEGLKFMVYLQKENIIDESGMPKERFSAEFPKEGPSILRIQQVVRGDSAAYFCASSPDRVTLGEQYFGPGTRLTVT.

V and J are TRBV6-5 and TRBJ2-3; D may be TRBD1 (6 bases). Per germline, CDR1 MNHEY and CDR2 SVGAGI. This CDR3 comprises 14 residues. V was trimmed by 0 bases and J by 2 bases, leaving 6 bases between them. CDR3 amino acids: CASSYSGATDTQYF. For the CDR3, the DNA is TGTGCCAGCAGTTACTCGGGGGCCACAGATACGCAGTATTTT.

The CDR3 loop reads CASSQVNRMNTEAFF. The CDR3 DNA is TGTGCCAGCAGCCAAGTCAACAGGATGAACACTGAAGCTTTCTTT. The chain joins TRBV14 to TRBJ1-1; D perhaps matches TRBD1 (5 bases). The ends were cut back, 1 base at V and 0 bases at J, with 9 bases in the middle. In germline, CDR1 is SGHDN, CDR2 FVKESK. This CDR3 spans 15 amino acids.

V and J are TRBV7-8 and TRBJ1-1, with D hard to call. This CDR3 has 15 amino acids. V was cut by 1 base and J by 1 base, with 10 bases left in between. CDR1 is SGHVS, CDR2 FQNEAQ, per germline. CDR3 amino acids: CASSLVGEPNTEAFF. Here the CDR3 DNA reads TGTGCCAGCAGCTTAGTTGGGGAGCCGAACACTGAAGCTTTCTTT.